A single sample gave rise to the 11 T cell receptor beta chains below, sequenced in a study of blood T cell repertoires in COVID-19 (dated by TCRdb to between 2020 and 2021). Libraries were prepared through the immunoSEQ multiplex PCR assay. The immuneACCESS repertoire file appears here via TCRdb, limited to in-frame rearrangements. These files lack a portion of the clones; in checked studies, under half of the deficit traces to unresolved V genes, and the cause of the others is not known. The sample records under 200,000 clones, about 81% of which are singletons. The biggest ten clones account for about 7.7% of the sample. Specimen: PBMCs or T cells enriched from blood (not recorded which). The receptor set was obtained from a middle-aged man who had recovered from COVID-19.

This clone was counted only a few times. V is TRBV11-2 and J is TRBJ1-3; possible D gene TRBD1, 6 bases. Trimming pared 5 bases from V and 4 bases from J, leaving 12 bases between. Germline CDR1 reads SGHAT; CDR2 reads FQNNGV. The length of the CDR3 is 14 residues. The CDR3 region is CASSTQGQGNTIYF. For the CDR3, the DNA is TGTGCCAGCAGCACACAGGGCCAGGGAAACACCATATATTTT.

The rearrangement links TRBV12-3 or TRBV12-4 to TRBJ1-1; TRBD1 aligns across 7 bases. With 4 bases clipped from V and 5 bases from J, the junction kept 1 base outside the gene matches. The CDR3 consists of 12 residues. The CDR3 region has the DNA TGTGCCAGCAGTTGGGGACAGACTGAAGCTTTCTTT. Translating it yields CASSWGQTEAFF.

The V call is TRBV7-8, the J call TRBJ1-1; D perhaps matches TRBD1 (6 bases). Between the trimmed V and J ends, which lost 4 bases and 5 bases, there was a span of 17 bases. CDR1 is SGHVS, CDR2 FQNEAQ, per germline. The CDR3 covers 15 residues. CDR3 loop: CASSSQTQRGTEAFF. In DNA, the CDR3 is TGTGCCAGCAGCTCTCAGACCCAAAGGGGGACTGAAGCTTTCTTT.

The rearrangement joins TRBV27 to TRBJ2-7; D remains ambiguous. Between the trimmed V and J ends, which lost 7 bases and 0 bases, there was a span of 7 bases. Germline CDR1 is MNHEY and CDR2 is SMNVEV (reference sequence). The CDR3 consists of 12 residues. The CDR3 loop reads CASKSDSYEQYF. The CDR3 DNA reads TGTGCCAGCAAGTCAGACTCCTACGAGCAGTACTTC.

The rearrangement uses TRBV5-1 and TRBJ1-1; a possible D gene is TRBD1 (5 bases). Deletions cut 1 base from V and 0 bases from J, with 13 bases between. The CDR3 loop spans 16 amino acids. Germline lookup yields CDR1 SGHRS and CDR2 YFSETQ. CDR3 residues: CASSLNQGGMNTEAFF. The CDR3 DNA follows: TGCGCCAGCAGCTTGAATCAGGGAGGGATGAACACTGAAGCTTTCTTT.

The chain is built from TRBV5-6 and TRBJ2-3; 7 bases line up with TRBD2. Looked up from germline, CDR1 is SGHDT and CDR2 is YYEEEE. CDR3 length equals 14 residues. Trimming at V came to 3 bases and at J to 2 bases, leaving 3 bases not matched to a gene. CDR3 protein: CASSSSGLTDTQYF. The CDR3 nucleotides are TGTGCCAGCAGCTCTAGCGGACTCACAGATACGCAGTATTTT. The full variable domain, with the rest looked up from reference TRBV5-6 and TRBJ2-3, is DAGVTQSPTHLIKTRGQQVTLRCSPKSGHDTVSWYQQALGQGPQFIFQYYEEEERQRGNFPDRFSGHQFPNYSSELNVNALLLGDSALYLCASSSSGLTDTQYFGPGTRLTVL.

The V call is TRBV4-3, the J call TRBJ2-1; possible D gene TRBD1, 6 bases. CDR3 length: 15 amino acids. V shed 0 bases and J shed 8 bases, with 14 bases lying between them. Per the germline V gene, CDR1 is LGHNA and CDR2 is YSLEER. The CDR3 here is CASSQELTGFDEQFF. CDR3 nucleotide sequence: TGCGCCAGCAGCCAAGAACTCACAGGGTTCGATGAGCAGTTCTTC.

V usage is TRBV30 and J usage is TRBJ1-6, with TRBD1 matching 7 bases. Germline-derived CDR1 and CDR2 are GTSNPN and SVGIG (reference sequence). The CDR3 contains 16 residues. The ends lost 2 bases at V and 6 bases at J; junction bases unmatched: 10. The CDR3, as DNA: TGTGCCTGGAGTAGAGGTAGGGGGCGCCCTAATTCACCCCTCCACTTT. Protein sequence: CAWSRGRGRPNSPLHF.

The chain is built from TRBV11-2 and TRBJ1-2; TRBD1 matches 7 bases. CDR1 and CDR2 (germline): SGHAT, FQNNGV. The trim removed 1 base at V and 2 bases at J, leaving 1 base unmatched. This CDR3 has 14 residues. This CDR3 reads CASSLAGQNYGYTF. CDR3 coding DNA: TGTGCCAGCAGCTTAGCGGGACAGAACTATGGCTACACCTTC.

V is TRBV7-9 and J is TRBJ2-1; possible D gene TRBD2, 5 bases. Trimming cost V 3 bases and J 4 bases, with 13 bases left between them. The CDR3 loop spans 15 amino acids. Germline loops: CDR1 SEHNR, CDR2 FQNEAQ (reference sequence). The DNA for the CDR3 is TGTGCCAGCAGCTTGCCGGGAAGAGTGTACAATGAGCAGTTCTTC. It specifies CASSLPGRVYNEQFF.

This chain joins TRBV2 and TRBJ1-4; D ambiguous. This CDR3 has 12 amino acids. Trimming took 6 bases from V and 5 from J, leaving 7 bases between them. The V gene's germline CDR1 is SNHLY and CDR2 FYNNEI. CDR3 protein: CASRAGNEKLFF. CDR3 DNA sequence: TGTGCCAGCAGGGCGGGAAATGAAAAACTGTTTTTT.